This TCR beta chain was sequenced during a study of blood T cell repertoires in COVID-19. Study in general: Sites in the United States, Italy and Spain provided acute and convalescent COVID-19 samples.

The CDR3 length is 16 residues. V gave up 4 bases and J gave up 4 bases; unmatched junction bases: 11. Germline V CDR1 and CDR2: SGHVS, FNYEAQ. Original methodology: Researchers report that nucleated cell counts were estimated from reference gene primer amplification. Method: immunoSEQ multiplex PCR; TCRdb's copy keeps in-frame clones and lacks some. That table is the source of V, J and clone size, and D and trimming were worked out from the DNA. The data contain about 260,000 clones, approximately 80% of them seen just once; the ten biggest clones take up 8% to 9.5%. This sequence originates from a human donor in a cohort sampled during active COVID-19. The chain couples TRBV7-6 to TRBJ2-5; 8 nucleotides line up with TRBD2. Sequenced material: peripheral blood. The CDR3 DNA reads TGTGCCAGCAGCTACCCCGGGAGGGAGGGCAGAGAGACCCAGTACTTC. It yields the protein CASSYPGREGRETQYF.